The sequence of this T cell receptor (beta chain) was determined in a study of T cell responses to AZD1222 COVID-19 vaccine. Whole-study results and caveats: When two AZD1222 doses had been given, Spike-specific TCR breadth and depth rose. Clonal diversity may have been underestimated in mostly white British donors.

Assay used: immunoSEQ multiplex PCR; TCRdb lists only in-frame clones, some missing. The sample gives roughly 70,000 clones, 75% to 90% of which show up once; over 12% is in the top ten. For this clone: Antigen: not known.

V lost 7 bases, J lost 4 bases, and 23 bases lay in between. This CDR3 is built from 16 residues. Germline V gives CDR1 SNHLY, CDR2 FYNNEI. The clonotype was recovered from an adult who received the AZD1222 COVID-19 vaccine. This material consisted of peripheral blood, taken 28 days after the second AZD1222 dose. The J gene is TRBJ2-7, the V gene TRBV2; D perhaps matches TRBD1 (5 bases). The CDR3 region is CASKSPQARVGYEQYF. Here the CDR3 DNA reads TGTGCCAGCAAGTCTCCACAGGCCCGGGTAGGATACGAGCAGTACTTC.